This record looks at one T cell receptor beta chain sequence and its context. This clone was seen a few times. Its antigen is still unknown. Per-nucleotide qualities are absent, and no much larger clonotype sits a single base away. The source of the sample is a study of T cell clonotyping in hematopoietic cell transplantation (dated by TCRdb to 2020 to 2022). In terms of the full investigation: Recipient samples taken before transplant were obtained following cytoreduction. In the study, 150 or so blood samples were gathered from some 32 consecutive transplant recipients and their related donors. Patient recruitment ran from 2015 to January 2017, and follow-up continued until late 2020 or death. What the research found in general, with its limitations: The sample size was limited, and CD4 and CD8 repertoire contributions could not be separated because cells were not sorted. Recipient repertoires showed only a small fraction of overlap with donor repertoires, and over 95% appeared de novo at the given depth. Broader posttransplant TCR repertoire diversity was predicted by donor and pretransplant recipient Inverse Simpson Index values. After transplant, TCR diversity in recipients dropped, and pathologically expanded clonotypes climbed progressively between day 30 and day 180.

Reading the label with the study, this specimen's time point is: recipient sample about 28 days before transplant, after cytoreduction. Recipient blood was collected about 28 days before transplant and at days 30, 100 and 180 after transplant. Using Nuclei Lysis Solution, genomic DNA was extracted from unfractionated peripheral blood mononuclear cells that were either fresh or cryopreserved. The immunoSEQ assay, a bias-controlled multiplex PCR with V- and J-specific primers, was used to amplify TCR beta CDR3 regions from genomic DNA. In a second PCR step, a proprietary barcode and Illumina adapter sequences were attached to the CDR3 amplicons. An Illumina MiSeq instrument was used for sequencing of the CDR3 libraries. The paper's processing steps were these. Export and quality control were done with immunoSEQ Analyzer 3.0, while downstream analyses used R Bioconductor and Immunarch. Repertoire metrics were calculated using only productive rearrangements within the normalized downsampled data set. In the normalized cohort, clonotypes with more than 5 templates were defined as pathologically expanded. The Inverse Simpson Index was used to measure repertoire diversity. To capture all clonotypes, CMV-specificity analyses were performed on the non-normalized data set. TCRdb re-hosts the immuneACCESS table, in-frame sequences only. Its copies lack some clones; in the studies checked, an unresolved V gene accounts for under half of them, and the cause for the rest is not known. V and J calls and clone size are given by that table; D and trimming were obtained from the DNA. The sample records some 45,000 clones, roughly 80% of which are singletons. The biggest ten clones account for 4% to 5.5% of the sample.

Sequenced material: peripheral blood mononuclear cells, taken before stem cell transplant. The sequence was obtained from a man between 60 and 75 years old with myelodysplastic syndrome. Some clones in this sample may be carry-over from other donors' samples.

The sequenced DNA is TGTGCCAGCAGCTTGAAACGGGTTGATGAGCAGTTCTTC. This sequence encodes CASSLKRVDEQFF. This receptor chain uses TRBV11-2 and TRBJ2-1, with no D gene named confidently. The germline V gene specifies SGHAT as CDR1 and FQNNGV as CDR2. Trimming at the junction amounts to 3 bases on V and 8 bases on J, and the germline ends lie 11 bases apart. Spanning cysteine to phenylalanine, the CDR3 consists of 13 amino acids. Only the CDR3 part of the read is kept: 39 bases, read in frame from the first base.